This TCR beta chain derives from a study of blood T cells in healthy people across ages. Study-wide points: Underestimates were what the diversity estimates from one million T cells were considered to be.

Comment on this clonotype: Its antigen is not known.

Through a sample-barcoded 5' primer and a J-beta primer mix, a second PCR was run for roughly 7 to 12 cycles. TCRdb passed the 5' RACE reads through MiXCR, listing each CDR3 protein once. The sample has roughly 680,000 distinct CDR3 sequences, over 45% seen once. V lost 8 bases to trimming and J lost 2 bases, with 14 bases between them. Germline V lookup: CDR1 ENHRY, CDR2 SYGVKD. This CDR3 spans 14 amino acids. The source of this sequence is a woman in her sixties in good health. J is TRBJ2-3 and V is TRBV10-3; D perhaps matches TRBD2 (5 bases). Sequencing used blood. In nucleotides, the CDR3 is TGTGCCATCGAGGACTCCCTCGACACAGATACGCAGTATTTT. It translates to CAIEDSLDTDTQYF.